The 20 T cell receptor beta chains reported below all come from one sample, sequenced in a study of OX40 agonist ivuxolimab in advanced cancers. The assay was immunoSEQ multiplex PCR, and TCRdb's table has in-frame clones only and misses some. The table lists tens of thousands of clones, 77% of them singletons. Sequencing used CD4+ or CD8+ T cells sorted from blood, obtained in a trial of the OX40 agonist ivuxolimab. The source is an adult with an advanced solid tumor such as melanoma, head and neck, liver or kidney cancer.

The chain uses TRBV4-3 and TRBJ2-2, with D possibly being TRBD1 or TRBD2 (5 bases each). CDR1 and CDR2 (germline): LGHNA, YSLEER. V lost 4 bases to trimming and J lost 7 bases, with 13 bases between them. This CDR3 has 14 residues. CDR3: CASSLGTGGGELFF. CDR3 bases: TGCGCCAGCAGCCTTGGGACCGGTGGCGGGGAGCTGTTTTTT.

V is TRBV10-1 and J is TRBJ2-7; 7 nucleotides agree with TRBD2. The length of the CDR3 is 15 residues. The V and J ends lost 0 bases and 6 bases, in that order; junction bases with no gene match: 8. Germline V gene lookup returns CDR1 WNHNN and CDR2 SYGVQD (reference sequence). The CDR3 sequence is CASSESGGWVGEQYF. DNA for the CDR3: TGCGCCAGCAGTGAGTCGGGAGGGTGGGTTGGCGAGCAGTACTTC.

The chain employs TRBV5-6 and TRBJ2-5; TRBD2 matches at 8 bases. CDR1 is SGHDT and CDR2 is YYEEEE in the germline V gene. J was trimmed by 5 bases and V by 0 bases; bases with no gene match: 6. CDR3 length: 15 amino acids. CDR3 nucleotides: TGTGCCAGCAGCTTGGGAGCGGGGGCTGGGGAGACCCAGTACTTC. As protein: CASSLGAGAGETQYF.

The rearrangement links TRBV6-6 to TRBJ1-5; 9 bases map to TRBD1. The germline V gene has CDR1 MNHNY and CDR2 SVGAGI (reference sequence). V lost 5 bases to trimming and J lost 3 bases; unmatched junction nucleotides: 5. The CDR3 extends over 15 amino acids. The chain's CDR3 is CASSAGQGLNQPQHF. DNA of the CDR3: TGTGCCAGCAGTGCGGGACAGGGCCTCAATCAGCCCCAGCATTTT.

The chain joins TRBV12-5 to TRBJ2-5; D gene unclear. The CDR3 runs to 12 residues. Germline V gives CDR1 LGHNT, CDR2 FRNRAP. Trimming took off 5 bases at V and 11 bases at J, with 15 bases between the two ends. CDR3 coding DNA: TGTGCTAGTGGTAGCCCCCTCGAGGAGCAGTACTTC. Translated, it gives CASGSPLEEQYF.

The V and J genes are TRBV5-1 and TRBJ1-1; D is unclear. Looked up from germline, CDR1 is SGHRS and CDR2 is YFSETQ. The CDR3 covers 15 residues. Trimming removed 2 bases at V and 0 bases at J, with 11 bases between. CDR3 in DNA: TGCGCCAGCAGCTTTGATCGGGGTATGAACACTGAAGCTTTCTTT. It translates to CASSFDRGMNTEAFF.

The chain employs TRBV19 and TRBJ1-2; 9 positions agree with TRBD1. V lost 7 bases, J lost 4 bases, and 10 bases stayed unmatched. The CDR3 has 15 amino acids. Germline assignment: CDR1 LNHDA and CDR2 SQIVND (reference sequence). DNA for the CDR3: TGTGCCAGTAAGCCGTTCGGACAGGGGCTCTATGGCTACACCTTC. It yields the protein CASKPFGQGLYGYTF.

The chain is built from TRBV6-5 and TRBJ2-1, with D possibly matching TRBD2 (6 bases). V was clipped by 0 bases and J by 7 bases, with 10 bases between them. Germline values: CDR1 MNHEY, CDR2 SVGAGI. The CDR3 totals 14 residues. The CDR3, as DNA: TGTGCCAGCAGTTACTCTTTGGAGGGAAATGAGCAGTTCTTC. This codes for CASSYSLEGNEQFF.

V is TRBV5-6 and J is TRBJ2-7; D unresolved. Germline V gene lookup returns CDR1 SGHDT and CDR2 YYEEEE. Trimming left V 0 bases short and J 5 bases short, with 15 bases between. This CDR3 has 15 residues. The CDR3 nucleotides are TGTGCCAGCAGCTTGGGGTGGGTCTCCCGACACGAGCAGTACTTC. Translating gives CASSLGWVSRHEQYF.

The chain employs TRBV7-8 and TRBJ2-5; TRBD1 matches at 9 bases. Germline lookup yields CDR1 SGHVS and CDR2 FQNEAQ. V lost 1 base, J lost 4 bases, and 4 bases stayed unmatched. There are 15 residues in the CDR3. For the CDR3, the DNA is TGTGCCAGCAGCTTAGGAGGGACAGGGCGAGAGACCCAGTACTTC. Translation: CASSLGGTGRETQYF. The whole variable domain, filled in from reference TRBV7-8 and TRBJ2-5, reads GAGVSQSPRYKVAKRGQDVALRCDPISGHVSLFWYQQALGQGPEFLTYFQNEAQLDKSGLPSDRFFAERPEGSVSTLKIQRTQQEDSAVYLCASSLGGTGRETQYFGPGTRLLVL.

The rearrangement links TRBV7-2 to TRBJ2-5; the D is unclear. The J call may not be correct, given that the DNA end is closer to TRBJ2-7. The CDR3 is 13 residues long. Germline values: CDR1 SGHTA, CDR2 FQGNSA. The CDR3 loop is CASSQSRYYEQYF. In nucleotides, the CDR3 is TGTGCCAGCAGCCAGTCACGGTACTACGAGCAGTACTTC.

The rearrangement links TRBV4-1 to TRBJ2-7; D is unresolved. V lost 0 bases and J lost 2, with 14 bases in between. The germline V gene has CDR1 MGHRA and CDR2 YSYEKL. This CDR3 has 16 residues. The CDR3 sequence is CASSQEFQVPTYEQYF. DNA for the CDR3: TGCGCCAGCAGCCAAGAGTTTCAGGTCCCAACCTACGAGCAGTACTTC.

The V gene is TRBV6-9, the J gene TRBJ1-3, with 8 bases identical to TRBD1. The CDR3 loop spans 13 amino acids. After removal of 6 bases from V and 5 bases from J, the junction contained 3 bases not matched to a gene. Germline V gives CDR1 MNHGY, CDR2 SVAAGI. The CDR3 is CASSRGLRNTIYF. The CDR3 bases are TGTGCCAGCAGCAGGGGGCTCAGAAACACCATATATTTT.

The V call is TRBV7-9, the J call TRBJ1-6; a weak D match, TRBD1 (5 bases). CDR1 is SEHNR, CDR2 FQNEAQ, per germline (reference sequence). The V end was cut by 1 base, the J end by 8 bases, with 9 bases between. This CDR3 is built from 14 residues. The CDR3 DNA is TGTGCCAGCAGCTTAGTGGCGGGACATTCACCCCTCCACTTT. Translation: CASSLVAGHSPLHF.

This chain joins TRBV4-3 and TRBJ2-1; 10 nucleotides line up with TRBD1. The CDR3 is 17 residues long. Germline V gives CDR1 LGHNA, CDR2 YSLEER. The ends lost 6 bases at V and 4 bases at J; junction bases unmatched: 12. The CDR3 DNA follows: TGCGCCAGCAGGGCGACAGGGGGCGCGACCCTATACAATGAGCAGTTCTTC. This codes for CASRATGGATLYNEQFF.

In its sample, this clone was seen once. This chain joins TRBV19 and TRBJ2-1; a weak D match, TRBD1 (6 bases). Germline CDR1 is LNHDA and CDR2 is SQIVND (reference sequence). With 4 bases removed from V and 8 bases from J, the gap between germline ends came to 18 bases. The CDR3 is 15 amino acids. DNA of the CDR3: TGTGCCAGTAGTACCGGACAGCTAACCCTCCATGAGCAGTTCTTC. Its translation: CASSTGQLTLHEQFF.

The chain combines TRBV7-3 with TRBJ2-3; 8 bases fit TRBD2. The CDR3 extends over 16 amino acids. Trimming took 5 bases from V and 2 from J; bases not matched to a gene: 9. Germline assignment: CDR1 SGHTA and CDR2 FQGTGA. The CDR3 bases are TGTGCCAGCAGCCCCACTAGCGGAGAATTCACAGATACGCAGTATTTT. The encoded protein is CASSPTSGEFTDTQYF.

This clone has just a few counts. The chain recombines TRBV7-8 with TRBJ2-1; possible D gene TRBD1, 5 bases. The CDR3 length is 14 residues. Germline V gene lookup returns CDR1 SGHVS and CDR2 FQNEAQ. The V end lost 5 bases, the J end lost 3 bases, and 11 bases lay between the germline ends. CDR3 in amino acids: CASSASDSYNEQFF. The DNA of the CDR3 is TGTGCCAGCAGCGCCTCAGACAGCTACAATGAGCAGTTCTTC.

The chain has TRBV4-2 and TRBJ2-1; either TRBD1 or TRBD2 may fit D (5 bases each). The CDR3 extends over 12 amino acids. Germline CDR1 is LGHNA and CDR2 is YNFKEQ. Trimming removed 0 bases at V and 9 bases at J, with 6 bases between. The CDR3 loop is CASSQEGTEQFF. For the CDR3, the DNA is TGTGCCAGCAGCCAAGAAGGGACTGAGCAGTTCTTC.

This clone was observed a few times. This chain links TRBV19 with TRBJ1-5, with unresolved D. CDR3 size: 15 residues. V lost 3 bases and J 5 bases, leaving 14 bases between the germline ends. Per the germline V gene, CDR1 is LNHDA and CDR2 is SQIVND (reference sequence). CDR3 in amino acids: CASSIARERDQPQHF. The CDR3 DNA is TGTGCCAGTAGTATCGCCCGGGAGAGGGATCAGCCCCAGCATTTT.